The rows below give T cell receptor beta chains drawn from one sample of a study of T cells in Graves' hyperthyroidism and ophthalmopathy. A single record per CDR3 protein comes from TCRdb applying MiXCR to the multiplex PCR reads. The table shows roughly 700,000 distinct CDR3 sequences, with 14% occurring only once. The source material was blood. All receptors come from a woman younger than 30 with Graves' hyperthyroidism. The conserved cysteine and the conserved F or W are not part of the CDR3 here.

j_call v_call cdr3_aa
TRBJ1-2 TRBV19 ASSLPGKANYGYT
TRBJ1-6 TRBV18 ASSPPPGQGWSPLH
TRBJ2-2 TRBV4-3 ASSHLGLTNTGELF
TRBJ2-3 TRBV12-3/TRBV12-4 ASSFYRGVEY
TRBJ2-5 TRBV7-9 ASSLLAGGPLETQY
TRBJ2-7 TRBV7-9 ASSISGDYSYEQY
TRBJ2-1 TRBV7-9 ASSLEPRLGGYNEQF
TRBJ1-5 TRBV11-2 ASSLVNGGQPQH
TRBJ2-4 TRBV9 ASSPYSRVDAKNIQY
TRBJ2-2 TRBV6-2/TRBV6-3 ASSSWTASTGELF
TRBJ2-5 TRBV2 ASSGGTSGRAAKTQY
TRBJ2-5 TRBV5-4 ASSFDPTGETQY
TRBJ2-3 TRBV5-4 ASSSARAGGHKDTQY
TRBJ2-3 TRBV11-2 ASSLDGVPTDTQY
TRBJ2-3 TRBV24-1 ATSDVRGDNTQY
TRBJ2-1 TRBV29-1 SVGLWGGSSYNEQF
TRBJ2-7 TRBV4-2 ASSQETSGGSYEQY
TRBJ2-7 TRBV7-8 ASSLGAGGSYEQY
TRBJ1-5 TRBV7-9 ASSDSLPGQKDQPQH
TRBJ2-5 TRBV3-1 ASSALQKTSGRARETQY
TRBJ2-3 TRBV11-2 ASSPGTSGASTDTQY
TRBJ1-1 TRBV5-1 ASSLTGDWDTEAF
TRBJ2-1 TRBV7-9 ASSLKGFSYNEQF
TRBJ1-2 TRBV2 ASSRTGPPLDGYT
TRBJ1-5 TRBV15 ATSAGGGGNQPQH
TRBJ2-3 TRBV4-3 ASSRRDPPADTQY
TRBJ1-5 TRBV18 ASSPLRINLAGNQPQH
TRBJ1-5 TRBV7-2 ASSLLPLITGTRQPQH
TRBJ1-1 TRBV2 ASSEAQGQILAEAF
TRBJ2-3 TRBV18 ASSLFSQGDTQY
TRBJ2-7 TRBV5-1 ASSLGVPYEQY
TRBJ1-5 TRBV27 ASSLSGGLGNQPQH
TRBJ1-3 TRBV12-3/TRBV12-4 ASRKTGTHSGNTIY
TRBJ2-7 TRBV4-2 ASSQEDRGPYEQY